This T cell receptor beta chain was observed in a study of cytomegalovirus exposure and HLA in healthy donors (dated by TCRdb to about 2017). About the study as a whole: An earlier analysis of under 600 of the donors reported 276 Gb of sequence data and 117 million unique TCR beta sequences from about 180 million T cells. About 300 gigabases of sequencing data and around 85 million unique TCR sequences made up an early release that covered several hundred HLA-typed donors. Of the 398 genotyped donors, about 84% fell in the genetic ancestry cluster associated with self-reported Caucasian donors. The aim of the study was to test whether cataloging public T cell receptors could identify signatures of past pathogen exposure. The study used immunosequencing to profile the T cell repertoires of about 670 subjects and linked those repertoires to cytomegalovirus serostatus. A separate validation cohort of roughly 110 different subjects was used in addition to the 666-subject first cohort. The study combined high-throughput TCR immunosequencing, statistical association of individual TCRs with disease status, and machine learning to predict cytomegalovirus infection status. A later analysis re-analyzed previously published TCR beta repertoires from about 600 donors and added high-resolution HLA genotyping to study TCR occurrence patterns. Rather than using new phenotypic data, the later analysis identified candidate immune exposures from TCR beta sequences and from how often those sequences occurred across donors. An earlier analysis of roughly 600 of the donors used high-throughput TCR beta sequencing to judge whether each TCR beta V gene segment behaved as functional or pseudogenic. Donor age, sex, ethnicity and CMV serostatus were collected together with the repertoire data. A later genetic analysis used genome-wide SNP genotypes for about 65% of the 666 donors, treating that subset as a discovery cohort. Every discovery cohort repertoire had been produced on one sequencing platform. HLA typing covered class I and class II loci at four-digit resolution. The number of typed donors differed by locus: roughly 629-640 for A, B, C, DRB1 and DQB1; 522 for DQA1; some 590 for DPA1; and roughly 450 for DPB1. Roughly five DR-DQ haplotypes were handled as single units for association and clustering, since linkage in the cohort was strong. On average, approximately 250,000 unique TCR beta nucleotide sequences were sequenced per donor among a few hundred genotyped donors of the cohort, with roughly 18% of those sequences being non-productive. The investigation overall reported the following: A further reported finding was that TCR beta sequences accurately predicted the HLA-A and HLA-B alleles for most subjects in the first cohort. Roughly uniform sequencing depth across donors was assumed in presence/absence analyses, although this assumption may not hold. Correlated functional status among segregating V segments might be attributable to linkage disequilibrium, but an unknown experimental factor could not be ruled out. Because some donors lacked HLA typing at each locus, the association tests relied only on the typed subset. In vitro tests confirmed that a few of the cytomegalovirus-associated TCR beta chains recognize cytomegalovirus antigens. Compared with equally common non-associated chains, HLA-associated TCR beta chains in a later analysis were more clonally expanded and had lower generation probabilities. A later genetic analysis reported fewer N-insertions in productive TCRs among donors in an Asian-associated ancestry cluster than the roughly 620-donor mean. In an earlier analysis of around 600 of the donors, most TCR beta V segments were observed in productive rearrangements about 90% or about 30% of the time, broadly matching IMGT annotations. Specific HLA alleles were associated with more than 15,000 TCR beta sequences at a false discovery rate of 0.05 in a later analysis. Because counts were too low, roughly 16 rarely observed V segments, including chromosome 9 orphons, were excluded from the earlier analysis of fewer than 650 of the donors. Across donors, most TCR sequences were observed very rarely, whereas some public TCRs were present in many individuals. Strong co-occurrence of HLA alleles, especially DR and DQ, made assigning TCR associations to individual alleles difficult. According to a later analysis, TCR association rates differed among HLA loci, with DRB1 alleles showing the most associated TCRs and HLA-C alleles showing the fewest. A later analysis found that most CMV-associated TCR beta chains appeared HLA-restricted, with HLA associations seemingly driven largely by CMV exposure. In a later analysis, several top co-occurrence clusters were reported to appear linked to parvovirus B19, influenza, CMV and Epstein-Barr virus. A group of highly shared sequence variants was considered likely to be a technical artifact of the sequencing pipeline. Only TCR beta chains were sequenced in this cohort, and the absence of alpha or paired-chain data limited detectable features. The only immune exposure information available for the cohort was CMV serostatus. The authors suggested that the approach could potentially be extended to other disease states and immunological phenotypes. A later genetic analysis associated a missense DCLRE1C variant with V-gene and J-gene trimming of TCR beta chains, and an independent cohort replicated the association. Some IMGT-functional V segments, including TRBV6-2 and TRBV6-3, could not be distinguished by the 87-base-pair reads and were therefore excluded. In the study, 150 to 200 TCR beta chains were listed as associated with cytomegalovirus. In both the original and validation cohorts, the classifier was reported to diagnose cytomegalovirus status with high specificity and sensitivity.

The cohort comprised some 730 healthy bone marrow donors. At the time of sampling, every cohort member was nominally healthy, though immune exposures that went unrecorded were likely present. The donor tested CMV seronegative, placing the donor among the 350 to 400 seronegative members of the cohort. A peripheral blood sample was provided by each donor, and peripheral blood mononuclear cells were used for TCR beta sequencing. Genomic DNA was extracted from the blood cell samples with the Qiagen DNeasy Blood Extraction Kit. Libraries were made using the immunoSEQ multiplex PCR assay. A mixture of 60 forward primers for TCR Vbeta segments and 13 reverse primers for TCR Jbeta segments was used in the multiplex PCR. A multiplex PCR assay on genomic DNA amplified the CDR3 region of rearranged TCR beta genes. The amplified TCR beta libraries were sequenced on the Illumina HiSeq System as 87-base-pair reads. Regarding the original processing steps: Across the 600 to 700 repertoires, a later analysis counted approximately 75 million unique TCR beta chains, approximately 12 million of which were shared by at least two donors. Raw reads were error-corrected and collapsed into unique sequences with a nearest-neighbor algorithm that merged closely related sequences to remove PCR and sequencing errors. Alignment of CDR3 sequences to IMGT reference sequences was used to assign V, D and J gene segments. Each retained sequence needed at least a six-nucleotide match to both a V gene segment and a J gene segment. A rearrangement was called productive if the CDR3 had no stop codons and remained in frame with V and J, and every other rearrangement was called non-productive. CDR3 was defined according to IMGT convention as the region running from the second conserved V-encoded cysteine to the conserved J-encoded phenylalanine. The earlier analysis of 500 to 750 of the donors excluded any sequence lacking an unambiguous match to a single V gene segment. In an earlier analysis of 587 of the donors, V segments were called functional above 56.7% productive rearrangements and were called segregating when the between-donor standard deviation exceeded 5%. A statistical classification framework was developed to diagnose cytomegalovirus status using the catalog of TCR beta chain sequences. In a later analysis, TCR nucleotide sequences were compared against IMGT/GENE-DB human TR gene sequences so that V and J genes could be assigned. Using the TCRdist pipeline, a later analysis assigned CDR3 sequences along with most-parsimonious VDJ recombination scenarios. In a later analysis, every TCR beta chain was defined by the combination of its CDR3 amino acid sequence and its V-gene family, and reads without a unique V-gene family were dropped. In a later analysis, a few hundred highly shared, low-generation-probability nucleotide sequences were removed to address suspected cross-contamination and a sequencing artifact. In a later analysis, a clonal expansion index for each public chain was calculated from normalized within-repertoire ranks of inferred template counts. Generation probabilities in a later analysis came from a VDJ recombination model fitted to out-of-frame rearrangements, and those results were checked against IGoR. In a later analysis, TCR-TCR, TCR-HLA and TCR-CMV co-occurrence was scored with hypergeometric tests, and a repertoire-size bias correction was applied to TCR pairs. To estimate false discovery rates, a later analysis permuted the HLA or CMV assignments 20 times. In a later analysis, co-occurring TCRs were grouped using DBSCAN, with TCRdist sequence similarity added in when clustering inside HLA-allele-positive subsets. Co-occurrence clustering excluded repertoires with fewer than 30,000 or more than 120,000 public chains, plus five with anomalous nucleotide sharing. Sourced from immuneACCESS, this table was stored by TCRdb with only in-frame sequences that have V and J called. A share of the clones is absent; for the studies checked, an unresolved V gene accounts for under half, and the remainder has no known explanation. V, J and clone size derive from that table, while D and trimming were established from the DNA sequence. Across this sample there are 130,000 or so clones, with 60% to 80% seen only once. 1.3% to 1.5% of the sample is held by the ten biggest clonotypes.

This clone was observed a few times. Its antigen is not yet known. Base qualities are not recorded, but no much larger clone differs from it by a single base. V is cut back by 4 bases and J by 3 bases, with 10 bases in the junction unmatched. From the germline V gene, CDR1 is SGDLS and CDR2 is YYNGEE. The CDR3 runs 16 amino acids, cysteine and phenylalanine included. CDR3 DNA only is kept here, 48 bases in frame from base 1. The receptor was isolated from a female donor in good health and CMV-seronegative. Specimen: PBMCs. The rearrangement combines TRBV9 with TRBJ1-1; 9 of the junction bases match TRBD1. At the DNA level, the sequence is TGTGCCAGCAGCCATATGCCGGGACAGGGACACACTGAAGCTTTCTTT. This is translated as CASSHMPGQGHTEAFF.